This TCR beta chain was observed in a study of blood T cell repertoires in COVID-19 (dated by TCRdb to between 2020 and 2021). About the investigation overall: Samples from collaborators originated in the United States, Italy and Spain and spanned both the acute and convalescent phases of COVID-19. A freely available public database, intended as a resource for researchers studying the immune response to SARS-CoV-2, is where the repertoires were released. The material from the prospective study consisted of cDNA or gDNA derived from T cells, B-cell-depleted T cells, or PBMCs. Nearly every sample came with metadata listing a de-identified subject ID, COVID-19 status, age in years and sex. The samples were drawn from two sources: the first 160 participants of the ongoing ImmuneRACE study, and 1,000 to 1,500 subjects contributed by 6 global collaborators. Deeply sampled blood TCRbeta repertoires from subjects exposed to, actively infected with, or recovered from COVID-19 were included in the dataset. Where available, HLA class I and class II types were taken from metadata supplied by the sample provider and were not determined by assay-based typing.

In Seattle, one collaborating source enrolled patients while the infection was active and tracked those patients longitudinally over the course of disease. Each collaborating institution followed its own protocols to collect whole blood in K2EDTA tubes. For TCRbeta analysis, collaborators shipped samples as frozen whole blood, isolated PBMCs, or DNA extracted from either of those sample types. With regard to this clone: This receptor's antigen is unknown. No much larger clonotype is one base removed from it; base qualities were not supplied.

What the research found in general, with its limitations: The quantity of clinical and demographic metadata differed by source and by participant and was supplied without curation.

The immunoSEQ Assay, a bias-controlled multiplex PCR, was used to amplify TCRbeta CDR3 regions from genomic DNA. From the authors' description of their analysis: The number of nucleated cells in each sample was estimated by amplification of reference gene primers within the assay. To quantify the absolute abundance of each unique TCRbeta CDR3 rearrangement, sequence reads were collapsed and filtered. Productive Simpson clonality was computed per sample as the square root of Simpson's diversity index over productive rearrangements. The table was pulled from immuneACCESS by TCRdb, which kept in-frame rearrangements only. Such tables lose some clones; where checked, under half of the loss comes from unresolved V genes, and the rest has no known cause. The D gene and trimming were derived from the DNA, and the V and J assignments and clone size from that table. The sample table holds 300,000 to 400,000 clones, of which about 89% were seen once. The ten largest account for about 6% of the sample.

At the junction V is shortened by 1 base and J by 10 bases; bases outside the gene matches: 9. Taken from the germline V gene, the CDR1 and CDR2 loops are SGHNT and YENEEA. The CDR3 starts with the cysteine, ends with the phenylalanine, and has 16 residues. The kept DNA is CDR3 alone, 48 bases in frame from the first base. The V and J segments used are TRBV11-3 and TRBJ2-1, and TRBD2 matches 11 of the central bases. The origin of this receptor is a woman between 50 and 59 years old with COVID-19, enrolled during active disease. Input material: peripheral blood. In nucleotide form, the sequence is TGTGCCAGCAGCTTAGGTCTAGCGGGAGGAACCGGGGAGCAGTTCTTC. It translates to CASSLGLAGGTGEQFF.